This T cell receptor beta chain was recovered during a study of T cell responses to AZD1222 COVID-19 vaccine. Regarding the study as a whole: Baseline serostatus was positive in only six AZD1222 recipients. Regions 160-218 and 743-854 dominated among vaccine-associated CD4 TCRs spanning spike. Nearly half of unique spike-specific TCRs reportedly avoided B.1.351 and B.1.1.7 mutated regions. Every sample of the repertoires postdated the peak T cell response.

TCRdb's copy holds only in-frame clones and misses some; the assay was immunoSEQ multiplex PCR. Altogether about 150,000 clones are present, roughly nine tenths being singletons, with the ten largest covering 7.5%. Comment on this clone: No antigen is known for it.

V lost 0 bases to trimming and J lost 6 bases, with 6 bases between them. CDR1 is LGHNA and CDR2 is YSLEER in the germline V gene. This CDR3 is 13 amino acids long. The input for sequencing was peripheral blood, taken 28 days after the second dose of the MenACWY control vaccine. The sequence was collected from an adult who received the MenACWY meningococcal vaccine as a control. The chain has TRBV4-3 and TRBJ1-5, with D hard to call. The chain's CDR3 is CASSQDRAQPQHF. The CDR3 DNA is TGCGCCAGCAGCCAAGATAGGGCTCAGCCCCAGCATTTT.